The clone carrying this T cell receptor beta chain has a single count. What it binds is not known. Germline CDR1 is SGHNT and CDR2 is YENEEA. V shed 2 bases, J shed 3 bases, and the junction held 6 bases outside the gene matches. The CDR3 spans 15 residues. Profiling relied on immunoSEQ multiplex PCR, and the TCRdb table lists in-frame clones only, not all of them. The sample comprises 950,000 to 1,100,000 clones, approximately 78% of which are singletons, and 0.6% to 0.75% rests with the top ten. These data originate in a study of shared clonotypes between healthy human individuals. Points from the study as a whole: Relative to memory subsets, naive subsets generally showed larger estimated richness.

The chain employs TRBV11-3 and TRBJ2-7; 8 bases agree with TRBD1. The source is a man between 18 and 35 years old in good health. Some clones in this sample may be carry-over from other donors' samples. Specimen: memory CD4+ T cells from PBMCs. Subset indicated: CD45RA-negative fraction. The CDR3 DNA reads as TGTGCCAGCAGCTTAAGGGCAGGGGGCCTCTACGAGCAGTACTTC. This encodes CASSLRAGGLYEQYF.